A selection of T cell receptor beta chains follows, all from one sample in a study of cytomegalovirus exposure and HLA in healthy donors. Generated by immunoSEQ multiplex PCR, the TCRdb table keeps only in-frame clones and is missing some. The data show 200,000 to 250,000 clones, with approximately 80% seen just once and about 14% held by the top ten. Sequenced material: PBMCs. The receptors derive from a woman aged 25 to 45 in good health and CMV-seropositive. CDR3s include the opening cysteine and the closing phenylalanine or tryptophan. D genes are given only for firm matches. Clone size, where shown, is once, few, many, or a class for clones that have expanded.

cdr3_aa: CASSSDSNQPQHF; cdr3_nt: TGTGCCAGCAGTTCAGACAGCAATCAGCCCCAGCATTTT; j_call: TRBJ1-5; d_call: NA; v_call: TRBV9; clone_size: NA
cdr3_aa: CASTPRGTGGYEQYF; cdr3_nt: TGTGCCAGCACCCCTAGGGGGACAGGGGGCTACGAGCAGTACTTC; j_call: TRBJ2-7; d_call: TRBD1; v_call: TRBV6-1; clone_size: NA
cdr3_aa: CASSPPGSDPTGELFF; cdr3_nt: TGCGCCAGCAGCCCCCCGGGGTCGGATCCGACCGGGGAGCTGTTTTTT; j_call: TRBJ2-2; d_call: NA; v_call: TRBV5-1; clone_size: NA
cdr3_aa: CASSLYTNLGTTNEKLFF; cdr3_nt: TGTGCCAGCAGTTTATATACCAACCTCGGAACAACTAATGAAAAACTGTTTTTT; j_call: TRBJ1-4; d_call: NA; v_call: TRBV27; clone_size: NA
cdr3_aa: CASSLGLTDEKLFF; cdr3_nt: TGCGCCAGCAGCTTGGGACTTACCGATGAAAAACTGTTTTTT; j_call: TRBJ1-4; d_call: NA; v_call: TRBV5-1; clone_size: NA
cdr3_aa: CASSFASTSTDTQYF; cdr3_nt: TGTGCCAGCAGCTTTGCCTCCACTAGCACAGATACGCAGTATTTT; j_call: TRBJ2-3; d_call: NA; v_call: TRBV5-8; clone_size: many
cdr3_aa: CASSSYPGGPHEQYF; cdr3_nt: TGTGCCAGCAGCTCCTACCCGGGAGGGCCCCACGAGCAGTACTTC; j_call: TRBJ2-7; d_call: TRBD2; v_call: TRBV7-9; clone_size: NA
cdr3_aa: CAWISGYGYTF; cdr3_nt: TGTGCCTGGATATCCGGATATGGCTACACCTTC; j_call: TRBJ1-2; d_call: NA; v_call: TRBV30; clone_size: NA
cdr3_aa: CASSSPTGARSSYEQYF; cdr3_nt: TGCGCCAGCAGCTCCCCGACAGGGGCCCGGAGCTCCTACGAGCAGTACTTC; j_call: TRBJ2-7; d_call: TRBD1; v_call: TRBV4-1; clone_size: many
cdr3_aa: CSVENSRTRNQETQYF; cdr3_nt: TGCAGCGTTGAAAATAGTCGGACTAGAAACCAAGAGACCCAGTACTTC; j_call: TRBJ2-5; d_call: TRBD2; v_call: TRBV29-1; clone_size: NA
cdr3_aa: CASSLVSGKETQYF; cdr3_nt: TGCGCCAGCAGCTTGGTCTCAGGGAAAGAGACCCAGTACTTC; j_call: TRBJ2-5; d_call: NA; v_call: TRBV5-1; clone_size: NA
cdr3_aa: CSVRDGTSYEQYF; cdr3_nt: TGCAGCGTCCGGGACGGTACCTCCTACGAGCAGTACTTC; j_call: TRBJ2-7; d_call: NA; v_call: TRBV29-1; clone_size: NA
cdr3_aa: CSVLDQGAEGYTF; cdr3_nt: TGCAGCGTTTTGGACCAGGGGGCGGAAGGCTACACCTTC; j_call: TRBJ1-2; d_call: TRBD1; v_call: TRBV29-1; clone_size: once
cdr3_aa: CASSPTGYSSYEQYF; cdr3_nt: TGTGCCAGCAGTCCCACGGGGTATAGCTCCTACGAGCAGTACTTC; j_call: TRBJ2-7; d_call: NA; v_call: TRBV27; clone_size: NA
cdr3_aa: CASSAGRYGYTF; cdr3_nt: TGTGCCAGCAGTGCCGGTCGATATGGCTACACCTTC; j_call: TRBJ1-2; d_call: NA; v_call: TRBV6-1; clone_size: few
cdr3_aa: CASSYLGGGGTQYF; cdr3_nt: TGTGCCAGCAGTTACTTAGGGGGTGGTGGGACCCAGTACTTC; j_call: TRBJ2-5; d_call: NA; v_call: TRBV6-5; clone_size: NA
cdr3_aa: CASSPGQTSNYGYTF; cdr3_nt: TGTGCCAGCTCACCAGGGCAGACATCTAACTATGGCTACACCTTC; j_call: TRBJ1-2; d_call: NA; v_call: TRBV18; clone_size: NA
cdr3_aa: CASSLTRGHYNEQFF; cdr3_nt: TGCGCCAGCAGCTTAACCAGGGGTCACTACAATGAGCAGTTCTTC; j_call: TRBJ2-1; d_call: NA; v_call: TRBV5-1; clone_size: NA
cdr3_aa: CASTPRGGDETQYF; cdr3_nt: TGTGCCAGCACTCCACGGGGGGGTGACGAGACCCAGTACTTC; j_call: TRBJ2-5; d_call: TRBD2; v_call: TRBV6-6; clone_size: NA
cdr3_aa: CASSLASNQPQHF; cdr3_nt: TGTGCCAGCAGCTTGGCCTCTAATCAGCCCCAGCATTTT; j_call: TRBJ1-5; d_call: NA; v_call: TRBV7-9; clone_size: NA
cdr3_aa: CASSLSAPQGYEQYF; cdr3_nt: TGTGCCAGCAGTCTCTCGGCCCCACAGGGCTACGAGCAGTACTTC; j_call: TRBJ2-7; d_call: NA; v_call: TRBV2; clone_size: NA
cdr3_aa: CASSPRAAGQVYGYTF; cdr3_nt: TGTGCCAGCAGCCCCCGCGCGGCAGGGCAGGTCTATGGCTACACCTTC; j_call: TRBJ1-2; d_call: NA; v_call: TRBV13; clone_size: few
cdr3_aa: CASSPPGRGFRKTQYF; cdr3_nt: TGTGCCAGCAGTCCCCCGGGCAGGGGGTTTAGGAAGACCCAGTACTTC; j_call: TRBJ2-5; d_call: TRBD1; v_call: TRBV28; clone_size: NA
cdr3_aa: CASSFRGGGQYF; cdr3_nt: TGTGCCAGCAGTTTTAGGGGTGGGGGGCAGTACTTC; j_call: TRBJ2-7; d_call: NA; v_call: TRBV27; clone_size: NA
cdr3_aa: CASSEWGGTGELFF; cdr3_nt: TGTGCCAGCAGTGAATGGGGCGGCACCGGGGAGCTGTTTTTT; j_call: TRBJ2-2; d_call: NA; v_call: TRBV6-1; clone_size: NA
cdr3_aa: CASSGQQDSPNNEQFF; cdr3_nt: TGTGCCAGCAGCGGTCAACAGGACTCCCCCAACAATGAGCAGTTCTTC; j_call: TRBJ2-1; d_call: NA; v_call: TRBV13; clone_size: NA
cdr3_aa: CASAPNGINTEAFF; cdr3_nt: TGTGCTAGTGCCCCCAACGGAATTAACACTGAAGCTTTCTTT; j_call: TRBJ1-1; d_call: NA; v_call: TRBV12-5; clone_size: NA
cdr3_aa: CAARGLNTEAFF; cdr3_nt: TGTGCCGCAAGGGGCTTGAACACTGAAGCTTTCTTT; j_call: TRBJ1-1; d_call: NA; v_call: TRBV10-3; clone_size: NA
cdr3_aa: CAWSTGAGANVLTF; cdr3_nt: TGTGCCTGGAGTACAGGGGCCGGGGCCAACGTCCTGACTTTC; j_call: TRBJ2-6; d_call: TRBD1; v_call: TRBV30; clone_size: NA
cdr3_aa: CASSVGPSTTEAFF; cdr3_nt: TGTGCCAGCAGCGTAGGGCCGTCGACCACTGAAGCTTTCTTT; j_call: TRBJ1-1; d_call: NA; v_call: TRBV9; clone_size: NA
cdr3_aa: CASSQTGQGHGYTF; cdr3_nt: TGTGCCAGCAGCCAGACGGGACAGGGACATGGCTACACCTTC; j_call: TRBJ1-2; d_call: TRBD1; v_call: TRBV7-6; clone_size: NA
cdr3_aa: CASREQTAYNEQFF; cdr3_nt: TGTGCCAGCAGAGAGCAAACTGCCTACAATGAGCAGTTCTTC; j_call: TRBJ2-1; d_call: NA; v_call: TRBV13; clone_size: NA
cdr3_aa: CSVSGQGVYGYTF; cdr3_nt: TGCAGCGTTAGCGGACAGGGGGTCTATGGCTACACCTTC; j_call: TRBJ1-2; d_call: TRBD1; v_call: TRBV29-1; clone_size: NA
cdr3_aa: CASIRLAGDGEQFF; cdr3_nt: TGTGCCAGCATTAGACTAGCGGGAGATGGTGAGCAGTTCTTC; j_call: TRBJ2-1; d_call: TRBD2; v_call: TRBV2; clone_size: NA
cdr3_aa: CASSLGAGTTEAFF; cdr3_nt: TGTGCCAGCAGTTTAGGGGCAGGGACCACTGAAGCTTTCTTT; j_call: TRBJ1-1; d_call: NA; v_call: TRBV27; clone_size: NA
cdr3_aa: CSVEVWGLASQETQYF; cdr3_nt: TGCAGCGTTGAAGTCTGGGGACTAGCATCACAAGAGACCCAGTACTTC; j_call: TRBJ2-5; d_call: TRBD2; v_call: TRBV29-1; clone_size: NA
cdr3_aa: CASSWTSGNVREQYF; cdr3_nt: TGTGCCAGCAGTTGGACTAGCGGGAATGTGCGGGAGCAGTACTTC; j_call: TRBJ2-7; d_call: TRBD2; v_call: TRBV2; clone_size: NA
cdr3_aa: CASSPFTGLTSQETQYF; cdr3_nt: TGTGCCAGCAGCCCCTTTACAGGCCTAACTTCCCAAGAGACCCAGTACTTC; j_call: TRBJ2-5; d_call: NA; v_call: TRBV27; clone_size: NA
cdr3_aa: CASSLGGAGPTEAFF; cdr3_nt: TGTGCCAGCAGCTTAGGTGGCGCCGGGCCCACTGAAGCTTTCTTT; j_call: TRBJ1-1; d_call: NA; v_call: TRBV11-1; clone_size: NA
cdr3_aa: CASRGTGSSEKLFF; cdr3_nt: TGTGCCAGCAGGGGGACAGGGTCATCAGAAAAACTGTTTTTT; j_call: TRBJ1-4; d_call: TRBD1; v_call: TRBV25-1; clone_size: NA
cdr3_aa: CASSYSQILRELFF; cdr3_nt: TGTGCCAGCAGTTACTCGCAAATCCTACGGGAGCTGTTTTTT; j_call: TRBJ2-2; d_call: NA; v_call: TRBV6-5; clone_size: once
cdr3_aa: CASSSGINYGYTF; cdr3_nt: TGCGCCAGCAGCTCCGGGATCAACTATGGCTACACCTTC; j_call: TRBJ1-2; d_call: NA; v_call: TRBV5-1; clone_size: once
cdr3_aa: CASSLPTYRDSNLYEQYF; cdr3_nt: TGTGCCAGCAGCTTACCAACCTACCGGGACAGCAACCTATACGAGCAGTACTTC; j_call: TRBJ2-7; d_call: TRBD1; v_call: TRBV11-2; clone_size: NA
cdr3_aa: CASSDMSSYEQYF; cdr3_nt: TGTGCCAGCAGCGACATGAGCTCCTACGAGCAGTACTTC; j_call: TRBJ2-7; d_call: NA; v_call: TRBV6-5; clone_size: NA
cdr3_aa: CASSLLVDGYGYTF; cdr3_nt: TGTGCCAGCAGCTTATTGGTGGACGGCTATGGCTACACCTTC; j_call: TRBJ1-2; d_call: NA; v_call: TRBV7-9; clone_size: once
cdr3_aa: CASDGTSGRAAGELFF; cdr3_nt: TGTGCCAGCGACGGGACTAGCGGGAGGGCCGCCGGGGAGCTGTTTTTT; j_call: TRBJ2-2; d_call: TRBD2; v_call: TRBV2; clone_size: NA
cdr3_aa: CASSTTSGSNNEQFF; cdr3_nt: TGTGCCAGCAGCACAACTAGCGGCTCCAACAATGAGCAGTTCTTC; j_call: TRBJ2-1; d_call: TRBD2; v_call: TRBV7-9; clone_size: NA
cdr3_aa: CASSQDRTYGYTF; cdr3_nt: TGTGCCAGCAGCCAAGACAGAACCTATGGCTACACCTTC; j_call: TRBJ1-2; d_call: NA; v_call: TRBV11-2; clone_size: NA
cdr3_aa: CASSEGTGQGYTF; cdr3_nt: TGTGCCAGCAGTGAAGGGACAGGGCAAGGCTACACCTTC; j_call: TRBJ1-2; d_call: TRBD1; v_call: TRBV6-1; clone_size: few
cdr3_aa: CASSFLSRDYTDTQYF; cdr3_nt: TGTGCCAGCAGCTTTTTATCCCGGGACTACACAGATACGCAGTATTTT; j_call: TRBJ2-3; d_call: TRBD2; v_call: TRBV9; clone_size: once
cdr3_aa: CASSIRTGGEQPQHF; cdr3_nt: TGTGCCAGTAGTATACGCACAGGGGGCGAGCAGCCCCAGCATTTT; j_call: TRBJ1-5; d_call: TRBD1; v_call: TRBV19; clone_size: NA
cdr3_aa: CASSDPGQGEETQYF; cdr3_nt: TGTGCCAGCAGTGACCCGGGACAGGGGGAAGAGACCCAGTACTTC; j_call: TRBJ2-5; d_call: TRBD1; v_call: TRBV2; clone_size: NA
cdr3_aa: CAISPGGAEQYF; cdr3_nt: TGTGCCATCAGCCCAGGGGGCGCCGAGCAGTACTTC; j_call: TRBJ2-7; d_call: TRBD1; v_call: TRBV10-3; clone_size: NA
cdr3_aa: CASSTDRGSGYTF; cdr3_nt: TGTGCCAGCAGTACCGACAGAGGGTCTGGCTACACCTTC; j_call: TRBJ1-2; d_call: NA; v_call: TRBV25-1; clone_size: NA
cdr3_aa: CASSFPGTGINEQYF; cdr3_nt: TGCGCCAGCAGCTTTCCCGGGACAGGGATCAATGAGCAGTACTTC; j_call: TRBJ2-7; d_call: TRBD1; v_call: TRBV5-1; clone_size: NA